These 8 T cell receptor beta chains were sequenced from one sample in a study of cytomegalovirus exposure and HLA in healthy donors (TCRdb year 2017). Libraries were prepared through the immunoSEQ multiplex PCR assay. For the multiplex PCR, a mixture combining 60 forward primers for TCR Vbeta segments and 13 reverse primers for TCR Jbeta segments was used. TCRdb limited this immuneACCESS table to in-frame rearrangements with V and J called. A share of clones is missing; checked studies link under half to unresolved V genes, and the rest is unexplained. Counted in this sample were roughly 190,000 clones; roughly 80% of them appeared once. Approximately 6.3% of the sample belongs to the ten largest clones. The sequencing input was PBMCs. All receptors come from a man aged 35 to 55 in good health and CMV-seropositive.

The table lists this clone with a count of one. V usage is TRBV12-5 and J usage is TRBJ1-5; D is possibly TRBD1 (6 bases). CDR1 LGHNT and CDR2 FRNRAP come from the germline V gene. The CDR3 totals 18 residues. V was shortened by 1 base and J by 7 bases, with 23 bases between the two germline ends. CDR3 amino acids: CASGLATGGQPTSQPQHF. DNA of the CDR3: TGTGCTAGTGGTTTGGCGACGGGAGGACAGCCGACCTCACAGCCCCAGCATTTT. Looking up the rest from reference TRBV12-5 and TRBJ1-5 gives the full variable domain: DARVTQTPRHKVTEMGQEVTMRCQPILGHNTVFWYRQTMMQGLELLAYFRNRAPLDDSGMPKDRFSAEMPDATLATLKIQPSEPRDSAVYFCASGLATGGQPTSQPQHFGDGTRLSIL.

This chain joins TRBV28 and TRBJ1-4, with D tentatively TRBD1 (6 bases). The V end lost 5 bases, the J end lost 5 bases, and 18 bases lay between the germline ends. This CDR3 contains 16 residues. The V gene's germline CDR1 is MDHEN and CDR2 SYDVKM. The CDR3 DNA sequence: TGTGCCAGCAGTCCGGCGATTGGACAGCTAAATGAAAAACTGTTTTTT. Amino acids: CASSPAIGQLNEKLFF.

The V and J genes are TRBV14 and TRBJ1-1; no clear D. This CDR3 spans 11 amino acids. The ends were cut back, 8 bases at V and 9 bases at J, with 13 bases in the middle. Per the germline V gene, CDR1 is SGHDN and CDR2 is FVKESK. The CDR3 loop is CASALNEKAFF. CDR3 sequence (DNA): TGTGCCAGCGCTTTGAACGAGAAAGCTTTCTTT.

The gene calls are TRBV6-5 and TRBJ1-1, with D tentatively TRBD1 (6 bases). The CDR3 consists of 13 residues. Germline V gene lookup returns CDR1 MNHEY and CDR2 SVGAGI. V dropped 4 bases and J dropped 5 bases, with 11 bases sitting between them. CDR3 sequence reads: CASSLQGLTEAFF. CDR3 coding DNA: TGTGCCAGCAGTTTACAGGGCCTGACTGAAGCTTTCTTT.

The chain couples TRBV7-3 to TRBJ2-3; TRBD2 matches at 8 bases. V trimming: 5 bases; J trimming: 1 base; junction bases outside the gene matches: 14. The V gene's germline CDR1 is SGHTA and CDR2 FQGTGA. The CDR3 covers 18 residues. CDR3 bases: TGTGCCAGCAGCGCTGCCGGTGGTAGCGGGGTAGGCACAGATACGCAGTATTTT. Translation: CASSAAGGSGVGTDTQYF.

The CDR3 protein is CASSLAGEGETQYF. The CDR3 DNA sequence: TGTGCCAGCAGTTTAGCAGGGGAGGGGGAGACCCAGTACTTC. The chain combines TRBV28 with TRBJ2-5; TRBD2 might be the D (7 bases). From germline, CDR1 is MDHEN and CDR2 SYDVKM. V dropped 2 bases and J dropped 5 bases, with 12 bases sitting between them. This CDR3 region has 14 residues.

The rearrangement joins TRBV2 to TRBJ2-7; 7 bases map to TRBD1. Germline V CDR1 and CDR2: SNHLY, FYNNEI. The CDR3 contains 15 residues. V trimming: 2 bases; J trimming: 4 bases; junction bases outside the gene matches: 8. CDR3 loop: CASSERQGALYEQYF. Here the CDR3 DNA reads TGTGCCAGCAGTGAACGACAGGGCGCCTTGTACGAGCAGTACTTC. The variable domain in full, with the rest retrieved from reference TRBV2 and TRBJ2-7, is EPEVTQTPSHQVTQMGQEVILRCVPISNHLYFYWYRQILGQKVEFLVSFYNNEISEKSEIFDDQFSVERPDGSNFTLKIRSTKLEDSAMYFCASSERQGALYEQYFGPGTRLTVT.

The chain combines TRBV5-4 with TRBJ1-5; D is ambiguous. The germline V and J ends were trimmed by 0 bases and 11 bases, with 12 bases remaining between them. Germline V gene lookup returns CDR1 SGHNT and CDR2 YYREEE (reference sequence). The length of the CDR3 is 13 residues. This CDR3 is CASSLALGGTQHF. The CDR3 coding sequence is TGTGCCAGCAGCTTGGCCTTGGGAGGCACCCAGCATTTT.